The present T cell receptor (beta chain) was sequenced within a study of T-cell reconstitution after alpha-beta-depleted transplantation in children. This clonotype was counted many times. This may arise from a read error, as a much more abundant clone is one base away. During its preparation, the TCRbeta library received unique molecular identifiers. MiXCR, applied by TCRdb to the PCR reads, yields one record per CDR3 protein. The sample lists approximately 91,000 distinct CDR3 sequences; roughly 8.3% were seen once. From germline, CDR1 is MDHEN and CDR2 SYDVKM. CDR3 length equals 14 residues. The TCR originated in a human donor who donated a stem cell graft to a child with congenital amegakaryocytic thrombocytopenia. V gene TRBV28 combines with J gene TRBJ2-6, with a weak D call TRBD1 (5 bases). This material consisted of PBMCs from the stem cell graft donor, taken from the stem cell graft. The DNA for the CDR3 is TGTGCCAGCAATGACAACTCTGGGGCCAACGGCCTGACTTTC. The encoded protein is CASNDNSGANGLTF.